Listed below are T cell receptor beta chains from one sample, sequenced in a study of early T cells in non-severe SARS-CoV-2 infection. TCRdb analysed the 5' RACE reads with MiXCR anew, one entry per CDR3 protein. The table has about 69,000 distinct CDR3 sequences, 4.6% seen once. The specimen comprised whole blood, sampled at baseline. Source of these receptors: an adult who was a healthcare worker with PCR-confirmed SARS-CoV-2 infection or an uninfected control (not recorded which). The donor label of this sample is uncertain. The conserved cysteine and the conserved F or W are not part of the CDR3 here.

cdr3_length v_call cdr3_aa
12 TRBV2 ASSPGLSTDTQY
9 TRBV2 ASSGYNEQF
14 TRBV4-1 ASSQDGGQGSYEQY
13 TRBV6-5 ASSSQTAGYREQY
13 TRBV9 ASSVEKGPDYGYT
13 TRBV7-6 ASSLIVAPQETQY
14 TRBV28 ASSKDRDRETYEQY
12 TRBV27 ASTLIPGSYEQY
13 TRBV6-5 ASSKLAGGTYEQY
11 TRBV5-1 ASSLDSNQPQH
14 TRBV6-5 ASSPWTSGGTDTQY
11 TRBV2 ASTRQGGETQY
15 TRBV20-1 SARAGLAGGPTGELF
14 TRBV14 ASSQWDRGVIGELF
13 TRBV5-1 ASIGTGGSYNEQF
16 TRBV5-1 ASSLEGTGLKTKNIQY
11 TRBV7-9 ASSPGLNYGYT
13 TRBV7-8 ASSLDRTRDYEQY